This TCR beta chain came from a study of radiotherapy plus CTLA-4 blockade in lung cancer. This clone has a count of ten or more. The antigen is undetermined. Broader study findings: Interferon-beta, together with early blood T cell clone dynamics, reportedly best predicted response. TCR clones of tumor origin grew in blood after radiotherapy plus ipilimumab.

The table came from immunoSEQ multiplex PCR; TCRdb's copy has only in-frame clones and leaves some out. Among tens of thousands of clones, approximately 79% were seen once, and the ten largest hold around 15%. This CDR3 has 15 amino acids. The germline CDR1 and CDR2 sequences are LGHNA and YSLEER. Deletions cut 0 bases from V and 6 bases from J, with 9 bases between. Each patient with chemo-refractory metastatic non-small-cell lung cancer was treated with focal radiation plus CTLA-4 blockade using ipilimumab. This TCR derives from a human donor with non-small cell lung cancer that progressed on radiotherapy plus ipilimumab. This chain links TRBV4-3 with TRBJ1-6; no definite D call. The sample in question was peripheral blood, obtained from a patient treated with radiotherapy plus ipilimumab. The CDR3 loop is CASSQDLGGNSPLHF. CDR3 DNA: TGCGCCAGCAGCCAAGATTTGGGTGGTAATTCACCCCTCCACTTT.